This T cell receptor (beta chain) was identified during a study of blood T cells in healthy people across ages. Then a second PCR, running roughly 7 to 11 cycles, was carried out with a sample-barcoded 5' primer and a J-beta primer mix. Researchers report that each sample yielded at least 3 million CDR3-containing paired-end reads. TCRdb analysed the 5' RACE reads with MiXCR anew, one entry per CDR3 protein. Of about a million distinct CDR3 sequences listed, 35% to 40% were seen once; the top ten hold about 12%. V was clipped by 6 bases and J by 11 bases; unmatched bases: 18. The CDR3 has 16 residues. The V gene's germline CDR1 is MNHEY and CDR2 SVGEGT. Study-wide findings and caveats: The CMV status of each donor remained undetermined, and this could have confounded shifts in expanded clonotypes. Naive T cell percentage and TCR beta diversity correlated strongly.

Notes on this clonotype: Its matching antigen is unknown.

Specimen: blood. The J gene is TRBJ2-5, the V gene TRBV6-2 or TRBV6-3; 10 nucleotides agree with TRBD1. This receptor was taken from a man between 18 and 35 years old in good health. The CDR3 region has the DNA TGTGCCAGCAGCCGACCCGCTCGGGACAGGGGTGATGAGCAGTACTTC. Amino acid sequence: CASSRPARDRGDEQYF.